The source of this T cell receptor (beta chain) is a study of T-cell reconstitution after alpha-beta-depleted transplantation in children. The CDR3 covers 18 residues. Per the germline V gene, CDR1 is SGHAT and CDR2 is FQDESV (reference sequence). Trimming cost V 2 bases and J 0 bases, with 17 bases left between them. This clonotype appeared a few times. Molecular barcoding with unique molecular identifiers was used for the TCRbeta library. MiXCR, run by TCRdb on the PCR reads, gives a single entry per CDR3 protein. The sample consists of nearly 350,000 distinct CDR3 sequences, about 17% of them appearing once.

V gene TRBV11-1 combines with J gene TRBJ2-4; D gene ambiguous. The TCR originated in a male patient aged 2-10 years who had a stem cell transplant for acute lymphoblastic leukemia, so the T cells may come from the graft donor. The sample was PBMCs, mostly from graft donor cells, taken 360 days after TCRalphabeta/CD19-depleted stem cell transplant. CDR3 DNA sequence: TGTGCCAGCAGCTTAAGTGGGCCCAACCTTATAGCCAAAAACATTCAGTACTTC. The encoded protein is CASSLSGPNLIAKNIQYF.